The 5 T cell receptor beta chains below were found in one sample sequenced in a study of shared clonotypes between healthy human individuals. Using immunoSEQ multiplex PCR, the repertoire was profiled, and TCRdb retains in-frame clones only, with some absent. In the table there are about 2.4 million clones, 93% of which are singletons. Sequenced input: naive CD4+ T cells from PBMCs. Subset of the sample: CD45RA+ positively selected. The receptors come from a man aged 18 to 30 in good health. Some clones in this sample may be carry-over from other donors' samples.

This clone is a singleton in its sample. The rearrangement joins TRBV2 to TRBJ1-5, with D unresolved. This CDR3 region has 13 residues. Trimming cost V 3 bases and J 7 bases, with 10 bases left between them. CDR1 and CDR2 (germline): SNHLY, FYNNEI. The CDR3 loop reads CASSDWGAQPQHF. DNA for the CDR3: TGTGCCAGCAGTGATTGGGGAGCGCAGCCCCAGCATTTT.

DNA of the CDR3: TGTGCCAGCAGGACAGGGTTAAGTTCACCCCTCCACTTT. This gives the protein CASRTGLSSPLHF. This chain uses TRBV27 with TRBJ1-6, with 7 bases identical to TRBD1. Germline V gives CDR1 MNHEY, CDR2 SMNVEV (reference sequence). This CDR3 comprises 13 residues. V gave up 6 bases and J gave up 9 bases; unmatched junction bases: 5.

The rearrangement links TRBV6-6 to TRBJ2-5; no reliable D call. CDR1 MNHNY and CDR2 SVGAGI come from the germline V gene (reference sequence). This CDR3 contains 13 residues. Trimming left V 0 bases short and J 4 bases short, with 6 bases between. The CDR3 loop is CASSYSMGETQYF. In nucleotides, the CDR3 is TGTGCCAGCAGTTACTCGATGGGAGAGACCCAGTACTTC.

The rearrangement links TRBV5-4 to TRBJ2-1; 11 bases are shared with TRBD2. CDR1 and CDR2 (germline): SGHNT, YYREEE (reference sequence). With 4 bases clipped from V and 7 bases from J, the junction kept 10 bases outside the gene matches. The CDR3 is 16 residues long. CDR3 residues: CASSTTTSGRYNEQFF. CDR3 in DNA: TGTGCCAGCAGCACCACAACTAGCGGGAGATATAATGAGCAGTTCTTC.

Note on this clone: The same CDR3 is also encoded by other DNA sequences in this sample. This chain links TRBV28 with TRBJ1-1; 7 bases map to TRBD1. The V segment lost 5 bases and the J segment 1 base; nucleotides outside the gene matches: 7. Germline CDR1 MDHEN, CDR2 SYDVKM. The CDR3 runs 15 residues. The CDR3 loop is CASSTPGTANTEAFF. CDR3 DNA: TGTGCCAGCAGTACCCCGGGGACAGCGAACACTGAAGCTTTCTTT. The full variable domain, completed using reference TRBV28 and TRBJ1-1, is DVKVTQSSRYLVKRTGEKVFLECVQDMDHENMFWYRQDPGLGLRLIYFSYDVKMKEKGDIPEGYSVSREKKERFSLILESASTNQTSMYLCASSTPGTANTEAFFGQGTRLTVV.